These 16 T cell receptor beta chains were sequenced from one sample in a study of shared clonotypes between healthy human individuals (dated by TCRdb to 2018 to 2021). To prepare the library, the immunoSEQ multiplex PCR assay was applied. Entries here come from immuneACCESS through TCRdb and include only in-frame sequences with V and J called. Some clones fail to appear in such tables; in the studies checked, an unresolved V gene covers under half of the shortfall, and the cause of the remainder is unknown. The sample table holds 470,000 or so clones, of which about 85% were seen once. The ten top clones hold 12% of the sample. Sequenced input: PBMCs. The receptors originated from a woman aged 40 to 50 in good health. Some clones in this sample may be carry-over from other donors' samples.

This clone was seen only once. The chain employs TRBV11-3 and TRBJ2-7; unclear D gene. Germline CDR1 SGHNT, CDR2 YENEEA. CDR3 length: 13 amino acids. V lost 2 bases, J lost 6 bases, and 11 bases lay in between. The CDR3 DNA reads TGTGCCAGCAGCTTAAAAGCTACTTCCGAGCAGTACTTC. Protein: CASSLKATSEQYF.

CDR3 nucleotide sequence: TGCGCCAGCTCTGCGGCAGGGGACACTGAAGCTTTCTTT. It translates to CASSAAGDTEAFF. J is TRBJ1-1 and V is TRBV5-1; a weak D match, TRBD1 (6 bases). The V gene's germline CDR1 is SGHRS and CDR2 YFSETQ. Trimming took off 7 bases at V and 3 bases at J, with 13 bases between the two ends. This CDR3 is 13 amino acids long.

The chain has TRBV9 and TRBJ1-2; the D gene is possibly TRBD1 (6 bases). This CDR3 comprises 15 residues. V was shortened by 4 bases and J by 2 bases, with 15 bases between the two germline ends. In germline, CDR1 is SGDLS, CDR2 YYNGEE. The DNA of the CDR3 is TGTGCCAGCAGCCCCCAGGCCAGGGGCAACTATGGCTACACCTTC. Translation: CASSPQARGNYGYTF.

The rearrangement links TRBV5-4 to TRBJ1-2; D gene uncertain. This CDR3 has 18 residues. Trimming took 1 base from V and 0 from J, leaving 19 bases between them. Looked up from germline, CDR1 is SGHNT and CDR2 is YYREEE (reference sequence). The CDR3 DNA sequence: TGTGCCAGCAGCTTGTGGGTGGGCATCCGGAGGGCTAACTATGGCTACACCTTC. It codes for CASSLWVGIRRANYGYTF. Variable domain in full (rest from reference TRBV5-4 and TRBJ1-2): ETGVTQSPTHLIKTRGQQVTLRCSSQSGHNTVSWYQQALGQGPQFIFQYYREEENGRGNFPPRFSGLQFPNYSSELNVNALELDDSALYLCASSLWVGIRRANYGYTFGSGTRLTVV.

Of note for this clone: The likely explanation is a read error, given a far larger clone one base away. The J gene is TRBJ2-6, the V gene TRBV27; D is possibly TRBD1 (5 bases). The CDR3 extends over 13 amino acids. With 8 bases removed from V and 8 bases from J, the gap between germline ends came to 13 bases. In germline, CDR1 is MNHEY, CDR2 SMNVEV (reference sequence). The CDR3 sequence is CASPYRQPNVLTF. The CDR3 DNA is TGTGCCAGCCCCTACAGGCAGCCCAACGTCCTGACTTTC. The complete variable domain, with remaining parts taken from reference TRBV27 and TRBJ2-6, reads EAQVTQNPRYLITVTGKKLTVTCSQNMNHEYMSWYRQDPGLGLRQIYYSMNVEVTDKGDVPEGYKVSRKEKRNFPLILESPSPNQTSLYFCASPYRQPNVLTFGAGSRLTVL.

V gene TRBV5-1 combines with J gene TRBJ1-2, with 11 bases aligning to TRBD1. Germline V gene sequence: CDR1 SGHRS, CDR2 YFSETQ. Trimming removed 4 bases from V and 8 bases from J; junction bases left unmatched: 4. The CDR3 runs to 13 residues. CDR3 bases: TGCGCCAGCAGCCCAGGGACAGGGGGAGGCTACACCTTC. Translated: CASSPGTGGGYTF.

The DNA of the CDR3 is TGTGCCAGCACAGCAGTACCGAACACTGAAGCTTTCTTT. Amino acid sequence: CASTAVPNTEAFF. The chain recombines TRBV25-1 with TRBJ1-1; the D is unclear. Germline CDR1 and CDR2: MGHDK and SYGVNS. V lost 7 bases, J lost 1 base, and 10 bases lay in between. The CDR3 runs to 13 residues.

The chain employs TRBV6-1 and TRBJ2-3; D uncertain. The germline CDR1 and CDR2 sequences are MNHNS and SASEGT. This CDR3 contains 13 residues. Trimming removed 8 bases from V and 1 base from J, with 10 bases in between. CDR3 sequence (DNA): TGTGCCAGCGTTTCTGGCGGCACAGATACGCAGTATTTT. Amino acid sequence: CASVSGGTDTQYF.

The V gene is TRBV9, the J gene TRBJ2-3; D is ambiguous. Germline V lookup: CDR1 SGDLS, CDR2 YYNGEE. Trimming stripped 4 bases from V and 2 bases from J, with 2 bases between. This CDR3 is 11 amino acids long. CDR3 protein: CASSSTDTQYF. The CDR3 coding sequence is TGTGCCAGCAGCTCCACAGATACGCAGTATTTT.

This clone came up many times. The chain joins TRBV2 to TRBJ2-5, with D maybe TRBD2 (6 bases). Germline lookup yields CDR1 SNHLY and CDR2 FYNNEI. This CDR3 is 14 amino acids long. The V end was cut by 6 bases, the J end by 3 bases, with 14 bases between. Written as DNA, the CDR3 is TGTGCCAGCAGGCGGGGCTTGAGGGAAGAGACCCAGTACTTC. Amino acid sequence: CASRRGLREETQYF.

Worth noting for this clone: It is likely a read error: a sequence one base away is far more abundant. This CDR3 reads CASRISGDQFYEQYF. The CDR3 nucleotides are TGTGCCAGCAGGATCTCGGGAGATCAATTTTACGAGCAGTACTTC. The V and J genes are TRBV6-6 and TRBJ2-7; tentative D call: TRBD2 (6 bases). The germline V gene has CDR1 MNHNY and CDR2 SVGAGI (reference sequence). The CDR3 loop spans 15 amino acids. With 6 bases removed from V and 4 bases from J, the gap between germline ends came to 19 bases.

The J gene is TRBJ2-5, the V gene TRBV5-1, with D perhaps assigned TRBD1 or TRBD2 (5 bases each). CDR3 length: 14 residues. Looked up from germline, CDR1 is SGHRS and CDR2 is YFSETQ. The V gene lost 4 bases and the J gene lost 2 bases, with 12 bases spanning the gap. This chain's CDR3 is CASSRLWGQETQYF. DNA of the CDR3: TGCGCCAGCAGCCGATTGTGGGGGCAAGAGACCCAGTACTTC.

The chain has TRBV28 and TRBJ2-1; D is undetermined. CDR3 length: 15 amino acids. The V gene lost 4 bases and the J gene lost 9 bases, with 19 bases spanning the gap. CDR1 is MDHEN, CDR2 SYDVKM, per germline. The CDR3 DNA reads as TGTGCCAGCAGTTGTCCCGACTTCGCCCGTTGTGAGCAGTTCTTC. Translating it yields CASSCPDFARCEQFF.

Worth noting for this clone: This is likely an artifact of a read error, given a far larger clone one base away. The chain joins TRBV9 to TRBJ2-2, with TRBD2 matching over 15 bases. The CDR3 is made up of 17 amino acids. Per germline, CDR1 SGDLS and CDR2 YYNGEE. The CDR3 spells CASSTGLAGGVTGELVF. The CDR3 bases are TGTGCCAGCAGCACGGGACTAGCGGGAGGCGTCACCGGGGAGCTGGTTTTT.

Of note for this clone: This sequence is one base from a far larger clone and is likely a read error. The chain employs TRBV7-9 and TRBJ2-1; 7 nucleotides line up with TRBD1. This CDR3 comprises 14 residues. The V gene end was trimmed by 3 bases and the J gene end by 7 bases; junction bases not matched to a gene: 6. The germline V gene encodes CDR1 SEHNR and CDR2 FQNEAQ (reference sequence). CDR3 sequence (DNA): TGTGCCAGCAGCTTCACCGGACAGGCAAATGAGCAGTTCTTC. Amino acids: CASSFTGQANEQFF.

This chain links TRBV11-2 with TRBJ2-7; TRBD1 is a possible D gene (6 bases). The germline V gene encodes CDR1 SGHAT and CDR2 FQNNGV. This CDR3 has 15 residues. V lost 1 base to trimming and J lost 2 bases, with 12 bases between them. Here the CDR3 reads CASSLGTAPPYEQYF. CDR3 sequence (DNA): TGTGCCAGCAGCTTAGGGACAGCTCCACCCTACGAGCAGTACTTC.